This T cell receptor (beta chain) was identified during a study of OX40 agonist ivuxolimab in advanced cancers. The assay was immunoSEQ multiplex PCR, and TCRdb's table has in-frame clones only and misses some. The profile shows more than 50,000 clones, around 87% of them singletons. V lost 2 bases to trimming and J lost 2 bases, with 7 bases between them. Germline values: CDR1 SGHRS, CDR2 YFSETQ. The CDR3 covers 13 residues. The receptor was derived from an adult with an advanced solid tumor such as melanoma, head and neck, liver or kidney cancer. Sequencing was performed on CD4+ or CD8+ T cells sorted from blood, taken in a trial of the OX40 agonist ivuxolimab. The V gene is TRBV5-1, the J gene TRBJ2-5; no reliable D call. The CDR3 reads CASSFGVQETQYF. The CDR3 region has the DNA TGCGCCAGCAGCTTTGGAGTACAAGAGACCCAGTACTTC.